The clone carrying this TCR beta chain was counted many times. Its antigen is unidentified. This sample was taken from a study of regulatory T cells in long-lasting Graves disease. The time point denotes: persistent/refractory GD, antithyroid drugs over 5 years with positive TRAb. PBMC-derived RNA was used for the TCR library. According to the study, TCR beta libraries were built with iRepertoire HTBI primers and CDR3-region Arm-PCR. From the multiplex PCR reads, TCRdb called clonotypes with MiXCR, one entry per CDR3 protein. The sample includes 390,000 or so distinct CDR3 sequences, approximately 25% of them seen just once. Study-level points and caveats: Compared with new cases, persistent Graves' patients showed reduced TCR diversity.

This specimen was peripheral blood mononuclear cells (PBMCs), taken when the disease was refractory, from a patient treated with antithyroid drugs. This receptor was obtained from a woman aged 40 to 49 with Graves disease.

In DNA form, the CDR3 reads TGCAGTGCCGCGGGACAGGGGTACTATGGCTACACCTTC. Translating gives CSAAGQGYYGYTF. This chain connects TRBV20-1 to TRBJ1-2; 10 bases line up with TRBD1. The CDR3 covers 13 residues. V shed 6 bases and J 3 bases; nucleotides not matched to a gene: 4. Per the germline V gene, CDR1 is DFQATT and CDR2 is SNEGSKA (reference sequence).